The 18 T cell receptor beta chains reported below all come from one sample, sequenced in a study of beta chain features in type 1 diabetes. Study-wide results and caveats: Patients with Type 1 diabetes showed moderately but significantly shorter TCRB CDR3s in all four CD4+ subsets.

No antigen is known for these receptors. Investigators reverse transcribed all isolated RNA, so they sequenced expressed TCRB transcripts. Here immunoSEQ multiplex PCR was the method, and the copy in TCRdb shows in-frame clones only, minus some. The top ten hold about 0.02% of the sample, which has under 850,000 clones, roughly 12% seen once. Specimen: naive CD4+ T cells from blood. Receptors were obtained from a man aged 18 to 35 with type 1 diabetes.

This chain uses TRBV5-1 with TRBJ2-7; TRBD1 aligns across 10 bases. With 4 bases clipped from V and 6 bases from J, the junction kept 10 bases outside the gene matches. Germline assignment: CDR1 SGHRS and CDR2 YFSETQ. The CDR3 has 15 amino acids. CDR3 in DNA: TGCGCCAGCAGCCGCACAATGGGGACAGGGGCCGAGCAGTACTTC. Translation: CASSRTMGTGAEQYF.

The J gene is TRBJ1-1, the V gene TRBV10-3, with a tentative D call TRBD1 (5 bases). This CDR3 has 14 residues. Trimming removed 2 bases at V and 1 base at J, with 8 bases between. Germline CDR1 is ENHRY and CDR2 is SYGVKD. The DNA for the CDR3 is TGTGCCATCAGTGAGCCCAGGGCGAACACTGAAGCTTTCTTT. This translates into CAISEPRANTEAFF.

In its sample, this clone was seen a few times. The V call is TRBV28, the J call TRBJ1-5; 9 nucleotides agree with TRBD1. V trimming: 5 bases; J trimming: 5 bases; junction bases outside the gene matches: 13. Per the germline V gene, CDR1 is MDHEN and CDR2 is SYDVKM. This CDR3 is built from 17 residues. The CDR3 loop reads CASSPRTGEFADQPQHF. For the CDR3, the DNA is TGTGCCAGCAGTCCTCGGACAGGGGAGTTTGCGGATCAGCCCCAGCATTTT.

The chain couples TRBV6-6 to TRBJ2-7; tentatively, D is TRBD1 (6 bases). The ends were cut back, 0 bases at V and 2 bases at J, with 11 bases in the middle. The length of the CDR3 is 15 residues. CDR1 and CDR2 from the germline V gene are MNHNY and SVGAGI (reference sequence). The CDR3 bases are TGTGCCAGCAGTTACTCGACAGGTGGACCCTACGAGCAGTACTTC. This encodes CASSYSTGGPYEQYF.

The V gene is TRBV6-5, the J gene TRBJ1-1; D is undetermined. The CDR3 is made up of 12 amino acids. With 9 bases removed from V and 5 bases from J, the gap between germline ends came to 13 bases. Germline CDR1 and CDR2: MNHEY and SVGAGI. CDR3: CASSGVGTEAFF. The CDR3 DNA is TGTGCCAGTTCTGGGGTTGGAACTGAAGCTTTCTTT.

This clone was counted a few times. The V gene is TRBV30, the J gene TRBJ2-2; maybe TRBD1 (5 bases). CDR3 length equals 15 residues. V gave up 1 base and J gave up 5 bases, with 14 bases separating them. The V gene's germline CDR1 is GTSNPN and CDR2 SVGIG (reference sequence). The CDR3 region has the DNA TGTGCCTGGAGTGGAGCAGGGCAAGTTACCGGGGAGCTGTTTTTT. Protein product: CAWSGAGQVTGELFF.

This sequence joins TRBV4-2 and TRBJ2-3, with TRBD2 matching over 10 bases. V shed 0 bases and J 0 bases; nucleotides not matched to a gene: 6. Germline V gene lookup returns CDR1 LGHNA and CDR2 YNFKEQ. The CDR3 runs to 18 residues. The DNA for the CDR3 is TGTGCCAGCAGCCAAGATCGCCTAGCGGGGGCAAGCACAGATACGCAGTATTTT. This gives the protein CASSQDRLAGASTDTQYF.

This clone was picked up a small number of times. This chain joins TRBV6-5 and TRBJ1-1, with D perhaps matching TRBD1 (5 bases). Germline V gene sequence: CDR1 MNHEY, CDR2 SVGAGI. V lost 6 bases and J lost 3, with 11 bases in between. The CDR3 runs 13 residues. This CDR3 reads CASRLDRDTEAFF. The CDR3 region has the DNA TGTGCCAGCAGGCTAGACAGAGACACTGAAGCTTTCTTT.

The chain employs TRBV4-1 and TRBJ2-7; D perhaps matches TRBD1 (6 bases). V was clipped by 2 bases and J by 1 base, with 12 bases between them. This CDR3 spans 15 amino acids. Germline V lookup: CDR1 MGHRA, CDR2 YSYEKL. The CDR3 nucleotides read TGCGCCAGCAGCCAAACAGGGTGGGTGTCCTACGAGCAGTACTTC. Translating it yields CASSQTGWVSYEQYF.

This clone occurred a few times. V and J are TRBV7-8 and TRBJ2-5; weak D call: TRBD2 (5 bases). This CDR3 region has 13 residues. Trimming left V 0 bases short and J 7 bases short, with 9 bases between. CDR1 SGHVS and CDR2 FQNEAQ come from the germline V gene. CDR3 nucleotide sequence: TGTGCCAGCAGCTTAGCCGATCGGGGGACCCAGTACTTC. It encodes CASSLADRGTQYF.

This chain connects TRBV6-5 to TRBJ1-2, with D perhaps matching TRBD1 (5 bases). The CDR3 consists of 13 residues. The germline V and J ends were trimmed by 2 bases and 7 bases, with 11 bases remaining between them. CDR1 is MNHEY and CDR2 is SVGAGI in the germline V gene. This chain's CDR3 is CASSYEPGTGYTF. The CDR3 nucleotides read TGTGCCAGCAGTTACGAGCCGGGGACTGGCTACACCTTC.

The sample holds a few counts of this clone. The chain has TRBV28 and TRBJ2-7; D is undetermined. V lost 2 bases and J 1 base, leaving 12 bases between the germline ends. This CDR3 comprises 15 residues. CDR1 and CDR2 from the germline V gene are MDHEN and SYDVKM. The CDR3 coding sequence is TGTGCCAGCAGTTTAGGACCTCAACGATCCTACGAGCAGTACTTC. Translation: CASSLGPQRSYEQYF. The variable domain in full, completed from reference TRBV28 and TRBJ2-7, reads DVKVTQSSRYLVKRTGEKVFLECVQDMDHENMFWYRQDPGLGLRLIYFSYDVKMKEKGDIPEGYSVSREKKERFSLILESASTNQTSMYLCASSLGPQRSYEQYFGPGTRLTVT.

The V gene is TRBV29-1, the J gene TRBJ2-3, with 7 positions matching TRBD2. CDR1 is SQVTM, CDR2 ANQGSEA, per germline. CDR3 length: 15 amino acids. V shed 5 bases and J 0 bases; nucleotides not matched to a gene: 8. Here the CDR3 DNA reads TGCAGCGTTAAGACTAGCACAATCAGCACAGATACGCAGTATTTT. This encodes CSVKTSTISTDTQYF.

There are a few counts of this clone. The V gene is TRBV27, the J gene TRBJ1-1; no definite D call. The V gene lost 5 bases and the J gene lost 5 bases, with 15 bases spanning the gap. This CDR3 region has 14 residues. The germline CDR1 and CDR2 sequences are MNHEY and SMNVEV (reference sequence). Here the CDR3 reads CASSTRAPGTEAFF. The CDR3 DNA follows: TGTGCCAGCAGTACCCGGGCCCCCGGGACTGAAGCTTTCTTT.

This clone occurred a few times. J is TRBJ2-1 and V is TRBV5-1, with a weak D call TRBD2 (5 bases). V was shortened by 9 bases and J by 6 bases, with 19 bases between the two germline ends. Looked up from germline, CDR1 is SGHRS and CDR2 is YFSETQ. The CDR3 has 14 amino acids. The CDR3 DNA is TGCGCCACACAGCCCCAAGGAGGCCTCAATGAGCAGTTCTTC. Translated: CATQPQGGLNEQFF.

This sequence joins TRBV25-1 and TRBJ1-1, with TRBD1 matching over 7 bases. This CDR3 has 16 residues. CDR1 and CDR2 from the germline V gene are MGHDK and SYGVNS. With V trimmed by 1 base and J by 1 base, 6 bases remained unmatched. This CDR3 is CASSELWTGKNTEAFF. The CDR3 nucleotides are TGTGCCAGCAGTGAATTATGGACAGGAAAGAACACTGAAGCTTTCTTT. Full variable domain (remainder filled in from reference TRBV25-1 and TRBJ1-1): EADIYQTPRYLVIGTGKKITLECSQTMGHDKMYWYQQDPGMELHLIHYSYGVNSTEKGDLSSESTVSRIRTEHFPLTLESARPSHTSQYLCASSELWTGKNTEAFFGQGTRLTVV.

The chain's CDR3 is CSVEENRGGYGYTF. The CDR3 DNA follows: TGCAGCGTTGAAGAGAACAGGGGAGGCTATGGCTACACCTTC. The chain joins TRBV29-1 to TRBJ1-2; 7 positions agree with TRBD1. Germline CDR1 reads SQVTM; CDR2 reads ANQGSEA. CDR3 length: 14 residues. J lost 4 bases, V lost 0 bases, and 5 bases had no gene match.

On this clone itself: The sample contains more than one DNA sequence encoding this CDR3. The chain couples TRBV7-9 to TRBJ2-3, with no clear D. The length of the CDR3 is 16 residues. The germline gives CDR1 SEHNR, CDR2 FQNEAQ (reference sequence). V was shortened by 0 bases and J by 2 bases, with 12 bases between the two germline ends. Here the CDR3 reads CASSLAPGPYTDTQYF. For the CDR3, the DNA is TGTGCCAGCAGCTTAGCCCCCGGGCCTTACACAGATACGCAGTATTTT.